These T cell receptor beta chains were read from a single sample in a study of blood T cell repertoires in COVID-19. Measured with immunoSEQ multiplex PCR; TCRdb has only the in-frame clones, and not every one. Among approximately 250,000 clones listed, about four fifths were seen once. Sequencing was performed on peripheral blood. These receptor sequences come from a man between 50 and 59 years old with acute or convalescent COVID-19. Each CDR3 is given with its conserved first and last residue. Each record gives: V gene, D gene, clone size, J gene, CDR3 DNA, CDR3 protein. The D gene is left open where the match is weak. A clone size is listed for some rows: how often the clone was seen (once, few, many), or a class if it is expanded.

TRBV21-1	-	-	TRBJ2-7	TGTGCCAGCAGCAAAGAAAGGGTGGGGACACAGCCCTCCTACGAGCAGTACTTC	CASSKERVGTQPSYEQYF
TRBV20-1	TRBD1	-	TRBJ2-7	TGCAGTGCTAGTGGGACAGGGGGCAGAGTCTACGAGCAGTACTTC	CSASGTGGRVYEQYF
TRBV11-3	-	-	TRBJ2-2	TGTGCCAGCAGCTCAGGAAACCACGGGGAGCTGTTTTTT	CASSSGNHGELFF
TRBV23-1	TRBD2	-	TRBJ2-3	TGCGCCAGCAGTCAATCCAACGGGGGGAGCACAGATACGCAGTATTTT	CASSQSNGGSTDTQYF
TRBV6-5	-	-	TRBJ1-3	TGTGCCTCCCGCACTAACTCTGGAAACACCATATATTTT	CASRTNSGNTIYF
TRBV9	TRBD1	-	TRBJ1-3	TGTGCCAGCAGCAAAATGGGACAGGTGTCGAACACCATATATTTT	CASSKMGQVSNTIYF
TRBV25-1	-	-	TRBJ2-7	TGTGCCAGCTCTCTACTTGACGAGCAGTACTTC	CASSLLDEQYF
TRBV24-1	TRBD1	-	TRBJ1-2	TGTGCCACCAAGGGACAGGGGACCGGCTACACCTTC	CATKGQGTGYTF
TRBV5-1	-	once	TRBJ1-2	TGCGCCAGCAGCCCTCAGGGGTATGATGGCTACACCTTC	CASSPQGYDGYTF
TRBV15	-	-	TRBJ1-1	TGTGCCACCAGCAGAGATGTGGGGAGCACTGAAGCTTTCTTT	CATSRDVGSTEAFF
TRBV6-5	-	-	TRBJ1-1	TGTGCCAGCCTGACAGCTTGGATGAACACTGAAGCTTTCTTT	CASLTAWMNTEAFF
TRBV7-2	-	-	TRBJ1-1	TGTGCCAGCAGCTTACTGGAGGCGGGGAACACTGAAGCTTTCTTT	CASSLLEAGNTEAFF
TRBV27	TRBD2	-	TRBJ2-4	TGTGCCAGCAGTCCCCCAGGGATTAGCGGGAAGATTGGCATTCAGTACTTC	CASSPPGISGKIGIQYF
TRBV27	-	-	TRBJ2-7	TGTGCCAGCAGTTTATTGGGACTGCGTTCCTACGAGCAGTACTTC	CASSLLGLRSYEQYF
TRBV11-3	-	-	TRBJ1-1	TGTGCCAGCAGCCGGGGATCAGACGTGAACACTGAAGCTTTCTTT	CASSRGSDVNTEAFF
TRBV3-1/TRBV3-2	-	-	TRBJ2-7	TGTGCCAGCAGCCAGGGTCGGAGTCCGACCTACGAGCAGTACTTC	CASSQGRSPTYEQYF
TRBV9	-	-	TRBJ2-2	TGTGCCAGCAGCGTATCAGGGGAGCTGTTTTTT	CASSVSGELFF
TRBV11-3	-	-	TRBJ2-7	TGTGCCAGCAGCAACAACAAGGAGCAGTACTTC	CASSNNKEQYF
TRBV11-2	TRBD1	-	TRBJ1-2	TGTGCCAGCAGCTTAGGACAGGGCTCCTATGGCTACACCTTC	CASSLGQGSYGYTF
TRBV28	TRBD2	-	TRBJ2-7	TGTGCCAGCAGTCCTCCGGGGGGGATCTACTACGAGCAGTACTTC	CASSPPGGIYYEQYF
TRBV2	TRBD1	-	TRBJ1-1	TGTGCCAGCAGTGAAGACAGGGGGTACACTGAAGCTTTCTTT	CASSEDRGYTEAFF
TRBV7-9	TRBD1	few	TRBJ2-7	TGTGCCAGCAGCCCTCCCCCTAGACAGGGGACCTACGAGCAGTACTTC	CASSPPPRQGTYEQYF
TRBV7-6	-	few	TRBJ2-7	TGTGCCAGCAGCCCACGGTCAGGGCCCTACGAGCAGTACTTC	CASSPRSGPYEQYF
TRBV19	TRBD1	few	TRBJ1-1	TGTGCCAGTAGAACAGGGGAGTACACTGAAGCTTTCTTT	CASRTGEYTEAFF
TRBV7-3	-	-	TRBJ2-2	TGTGCCAGCAGGATACAGGGTGGGGAGCTGTTTTTT	CASRIQGGELFF
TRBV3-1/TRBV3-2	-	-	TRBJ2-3	TGTGCCAGCAGCTACAGGGGCACAGATACGCAGTATTTT	CASSYRGTDTQYF
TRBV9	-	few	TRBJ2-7	TGTGCCAGCAGTATGGGACTCCGGGACGAGCAGTACTTC	CASSMGLRDEQYF
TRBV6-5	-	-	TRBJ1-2	TGTGCCAGCCAGACTTCCGGGACACTTCATGGCTACACCTTC	CASQTSGTLHGYTF
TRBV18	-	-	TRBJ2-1	TGTGCCAGCTCACTATATAGCGACAGGCGCCCTAAAAATGAGCAGTTCTTC	CASSLYSDRRPKNEQFF
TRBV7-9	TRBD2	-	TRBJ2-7	TGTGCCAGCAGCTTAGGTACCTCGGGACTAGCGGAGGAGCAGTACTTC	CASSLGTSGLAEEQYF
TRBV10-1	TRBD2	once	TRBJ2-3	TGCGCCAGCAGCGCGGGGGGCCGGGGGGATACGCAGTATTTT	CASSAGGRGDTQYF
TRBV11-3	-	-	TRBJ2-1	TGTGCCAGCAGCTTAGGAAGCGGACTGAACAATGAGCAGTTCTTC	CASSLGSGLNNEQFF
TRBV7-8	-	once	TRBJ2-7	TGTGCCAGCAGCAATCCGATGGCCCCCTACGAGCAGTACTTC	CASSNPMAPYEQYF